This T cell receptor beta chain came from a study of blood T cell repertoires in COVID-19. Overall study context: Samples representing acute and convalescent COVID-19 were sourced from the United States, Italy and Spain. PBMCs, B-cell-depleted T cells, or T cells were the source of the cDNA or gDNA that made up the material.

Clones were read by immunoSEQ multiplex PCR, and TCRdb kept only the in-frame ones, dropping some. The table records 30,000 to 45,000 clones, roughly 90% of them present only once. With V trimmed by 0 bases and J by 4 bases, 1 base remained unmatched. CDR1 and CDR2 (germline): SGHDT, YYEEEE. This CDR3 spans 16 amino acids. The sequenced material came from peripheral blood. The V call is TRBV5-6, the J call TRBJ2-1, with 13 bases fitting TRBD2. The source of this sequence is a human donor in a cohort sampled during active COVID-19. The CDR3 spells CASSLALAGGYNEQFF. In DNA, the CDR3 is TGTGCCAGCAGCTTGGCACTAGCGGGAGGGTACAATGAGCAGTTCTTC.